This T cell receptor (beta chain) was sequenced during a study of blood T cell repertoires in COVID-19. Turning to the study itself: Spain, Italy and the United States supplied samples that represented acute and convalescent COVID-19. The analysed material was cDNA or gDNA that came from T cells, B-cell-depleted T cells, or PBMCs.

How the authors handled the data: Reference gene primers were amplified, and this amplification served to estimate nucleated cell counts. The method was immunoSEQ multiplex PCR; TCRdb's version includes in-frame clones alone and lacks a portion of them. From that table come the V and J calls and clone size; the DNA was used to work out D and trimming. This table holds roughly 99,000 clones, about four fifths found once. Sequencing used peripheral blood. The TCR sequence derives from a woman older than 75 with active or convalescent COVID-19.

The chain's CDR3 is CASSQERGGKADTQYF. CDR3 nucleotide sequence: TGTGCCAGCAGCCAAGAGAGGGGCGGGAAAGCAGATACGCAGTATTTT. The rearrangement links TRBV4-2 to TRBJ2-3, with D possibly being TRBD2 (6 bases). The germline CDR1 and CDR2 sequences are LGHNA and YNFKEQ. The V end lost 0 bases, the J end lost 4 bases, and 14 bases lay between the germline ends. The CDR3 is 16 residues long.